These 30 T cell receptor beta chains share one sample of origin, sequenced in a study of blood T cells in healthy people across ages. Combining a sample-barcoded 5' primer with a J-beta primer mix, a second PCR ran for 7 to 11 cycles. TCRdb recomputed calls from the 5' RACE reads with MiXCR, one row per CDR3 protein. Of just under 900,000 distinct CDR3 sequences detected, 29% appear once; the ten largest clones hold about 18%. The sequenced sample was blood. Every receptor here comes from a woman of 80 years or more in good health.

This clonotype was counted ten times or more. The V call is TRBV5-1, the J call TRBJ2-3; tentatively, D is TRBD1 or TRBD2 (7 bases each). From germline, CDR1 is SGHRS and CDR2 YFSETQ. V lost 0 bases and J lost 9, with 17 bases in between. This CDR3 spans 15 amino acids. Here the CDR3 DNA reads TGCGCCAGCAGCTTGGAGGCAGGGGGGGTGAGCACGCAGTATTTT. Amino acid sequence: CASSLEAGGVSTQYF.

This clonotype was found many times. The rearrangement links TRBV11-2 to TRBJ2-4; a weak D match, TRBD2 (5 bases). Germline CDR1 is SGHAT and CDR2 is FQNNGV. Trimming cost V 3 bases and J 9 bases, with 12 bases left between them. There are 13 residues in the CDR3. CDR3 DNA sequence: TGTGCCAGCAGCTTGGGCAGAGAGGGCATTCAGTACTTC. Residues: CASSLGREGIQYF. The full variable domain, with the rest looked up from reference TRBV11-2 and TRBJ2-4, is EAGVAQSPRYKIIEKRQSVAFWCNPISGHATLYWYQQILGQGPKLLIQFQNNGVVDDSQLPKDRFSAERLKGVDSTLKIQPAKLEDSAVYLCASSLGREGIQYFGAGTRLSVL.

This clonotype was counted many times. The V call is TRBV25-1, the J call TRBJ2-1; 9 positions match TRBD1. Germline values: CDR1 MGHDK, CDR2 SYGVNS. The CDR3 runs to 16 residues. Germline trimming cut 3 bases from V and 7 bases from J; bases unmatched to any gene: 10. The CDR3 region is CASSDQGQGVRNEQFF. CDR3 coding DNA: TGTGCCAGCAGTGATCAGGGACAGGGTGTGAGGAATGAGCAGTTCTTC. The whole variable domain, filled in from reference TRBV25-1 and TRBJ2-1, reads EADIYQTPRYLVIGTGKKITLECSQTMGHDKMYWYQQDPGMELHLIHYSYGVNSTEKGDLSSESTVSRIRTEHFPLTLESARPSHTSQYLCASSDQGQGVRNEQFFGPGTRLTVL.

In this sample, this clonotype turned up a few times. This chain links TRBV2 with TRBJ2-1, with D tentatively TRBD2 (5 bases). Trimming pared 4 bases from V and 7 bases from J, leaving 17 bases between. From germline, CDR1 is SNHLY and CDR2 FYNNEI. The CDR3 is 15 residues long. The CDR3 spells CASSVIGVSSNEQFF. The CDR3 nucleotides are TGTGCCAGCAGTGTAATCGGGGTGTCGTCGAATGAGCAGTTCTTC.

The sample holds many counts of this clonotype. The rearrangement uses TRBV6-6 and TRBJ2-3; 11 nucleotides agree with TRBD2. The V gene end was trimmed by 0 bases and the J gene end by 6 bases; junction bases not matched to a gene: 5. The germline V gene has CDR1 MNHNY and CDR2 SVGAGI (reference sequence). This CDR3 has 16 residues. The CDR3 loop reads CASSYSLAGGPDTQYF. The CDR3 bases are TGTGCCAGCAGTTACTCCCTAGCGGGGGGCCCCGATACGCAGTATTTT.

Concerning this clonotype itself: Just one base apart from a much larger clone, this may be a read error. The rearrangement links TRBV4-1 to TRBJ2-3; D is perhaps TRBD2 (6 bases). The CDR3 runs 15 residues. V lost 0 bases, J lost 3 bases, and 10 bases lay in between. Germline V gene lookup returns CDR1 MGHRA and CDR2 YSYEKL. This chain's CDR3 is CASSQDELATDTQYF. The CDR3 region has the DNA TGCGCCAGCAGCCAAGATGAACTAGCTACAGATACGCAGTATTTT.

This clonotype occurred many times. This sequence joins TRBV6-2 or TRBV6-3 and TRBJ2-1; tentatively, D is TRBD1 or TRBD2 (5 bases each). Germline CDR1 reads MNHEY; CDR2 reads SVGEGT. This CDR3 is built from 14 residues. Trimming removed 6 bases at V and 0 bases at J, with 9 bases between. CDR3 amino acids: CASRGESSYNEQFF. The CDR3 DNA sequence: TGTGCCAGCAGGGGGGAGAGCTCCTACAATGAGCAGTTCTTC.

A few counts support this clonotype. The rearrangement uses TRBV7-2 and TRBJ1-6, with 9 bases fitting TRBD1. Germline CDR1 is SGHTA and CDR2 is FQGNSA. This CDR3 contains 16 residues. V dropped 1 base and J dropped 5; count of bases not matched to a gene: 3. The CDR3 region is CASSLVGQGDNSPLHF. Here the CDR3 DNA reads TGTGCCAGCAGCTTAGTGGGACAGGGAGATAATTCACCCCTCCACTTT.

CDR3 amino acids: CSAREQGRPEAFF. CDR3 coding DNA: TGCAGTGCTAGAGAACAGGGTAGGCCTGAAGCTTTCTTT. This chain joins TRBV20-1 and TRBJ1-1, with D perhaps TRBD1 (6 bases). The CDR3 length is 13 residues. V shed 0 bases and J shed 6 bases, with 11 bases lying between them. CDR1 and CDR2 from the germline V gene are DFQATT and SNEGSKA (reference sequence).

A note on this clonotype: An end of the junction does not agree with germline; a read error may underlie this. The chain uses TRBV5-1 and TRBJ2-1; D is perhaps TRBD1 (6 bases). CDR3 length: 16 amino acids. Germline CDR1 reads SGHRS; CDR2 reads YFSETQ. The CDR3, as DNA: TGCGCCAGCAGCTGGACAGCCGCAGTCTCCTACAATGAGCGGTTCTTC. This gives the protein CASSWTAAVSYNERFF.

Remarks on this clonotype: Germline is not matched at one junction end, which may reflect a read error. The genes are TRBV12-3 or TRBV12-4 and TRBJ1-3; D may be TRBD1 (5 bases). This CDR3 region has 14 residues. The CDR3 spells CASSEGLSGNTRYF. Written as DNA, the CDR3 is TGTGCCAGCAGTGAGGGACTCTCTGGAAACACCAGATATTTT.

This clonotype was detected only a few times. This chain connects TRBV6-5 to TRBJ1-4; D call uncertain. This CDR3 contains 14 residues. With 5 bases removed from V and 0 bases from J, the gap between germline ends came to 7 bases. CDR1 is MNHEY and CDR2 is SVGAGI in the germline V gene. The CDR3 protein is CASSRLSTNEKLFF. The CDR3 DNA is TGTGCCAGCAGTCGACTTTCAACTAATGAAAAACTGTTTTTT.

This clonotype was counted only a few times. The J gene is TRBJ1-4, the V gene TRBV27; D might be TRBD1 (6 bases). Germline assignment: CDR1 MNHEY and CDR2 SMNVEV (reference sequence). Trimming stripped 8 bases from V and 7 bases from J, with 17 bases between. CDR3 size: 14 residues. The DNA of the CDR3 is TGTGCCAGCGCGAGGGGGGGTTTGGGTGAAAAACTGTTTTTT. Translation: CASARGGLGEKLFF.

A remark on this clonotype: A read error is possible here, since a much larger clone lies one base away. The chain uses TRBV18 and TRBJ1-2, with D tentatively TRBD1 (5 bases). CDR3 size: 19 residues. V lost 1 base and J 2 bases, leaving 23 bases between the germline ends. Germline V lookup: CDR1 KGHSH, CDR2 LQKENI. For the CDR3, the DNA is TGTGCCAGCTCACCACTCGGGAGAACCGGGACGGGAGGAAACTATGGCTACACCTTC. The encoded protein is CASSPLGRTGTGGNYGYTF. The variable domain in full, with the rest retrieved from reference TRBV18 and TRBJ1-2, is NAGVMQNPRHLVRRRGQEARLRCSPMKGHSHVYWYRQLPEEGLKFMVYLQKENIIDESGMPKERFSAEFPKEGPSILRIQQVVRGDSAAYFCASSPLGRTGTGGNYGYTFGSGTRLTVV.

Concerning this clonotype: This may be a read error, as it is one base from a much larger clone. The rearrangement links TRBV6-1 to TRBJ2-7; tentative D call: TRBD1 (6 bases). Germline CDR1 reads MNHNS; CDR2 reads SASEGT. The CDR3 runs 14 residues. V lost 7 bases and J 7 bases, leaving 20 bases between the germline ends. This CDR3 reads CASTHRESGNEQYF. For the CDR3, the DNA is TGTGCCAGCACTCACAGGGAGTCAGGCAATGAGCAGTACTTC.

This clonotype was seen a few times. The chain carries TRBV18 and TRBJ2-3; no reliable D call. The CDR3 totals 14 residues. The ends were cut back, 1 base at V and 4 bases at J, with 9 bases in the middle. Germline V lookup: CDR1 KGHSH, CDR2 LQKENI. CDR3 residues: CASSPRLDSDTQYF. CDR3 DNA: TGTGCCAGCTCACCACGGCTAGACTCAGATACGCAGTATTTT.

This clonotype was counted a few times. This sequence may be a read error, since a much larger clone differs from it by one base. This chain links TRBV6-1 with TRBJ2-7, with 10 bases fitting TRBD1. CDR3 length: 15 residues. CDR1 is MNHNS, CDR2 SASEGT, per germline. J gave up 3 bases and V 2 bases, and 4 bases lay outside the gene matches. CDR3 region: CASSERDRGSYEQYF. The CDR3 DNA reads as TGTGCCAGCAGTGAACGGGACAGGGGAAGCTACGAGCAGTACTTC.

The chain is built from TRBV7-2 and TRBJ2-3, with TRBD2 matching 9 bases. CDR1 and CDR2 from the germline V gene are SGHTA and FQGNSA. After removal of 1 base from V and 4 bases from J, the junction contained 3 bases not matched to a gene. This CDR3 contains 15 residues. The CDR3 DNA reads TGTGCCAGCAGCTTAGTAGCGGGAGTACCAGATACGCAGTATTTT. This translates into CASSLVAGVPDTQYF.

This clonotype was detected many times. V is TRBV29-1 and J is TRBJ2-2, with D possibly being TRBD2 (6 bases). V lost 5 bases and J lost 3, with 16 bases in between. The germline V gene has CDR1 SQVTM and CDR2 ANQGSEA. This CDR3 contains 15 residues. The CDR3 DNA is TGCAGCGTTCGCCTTTGGGGGGACTACACCGGGGAGCTGTTTTTT. It yields the protein CSVRLWGDYTGELFF.

This clonotype is judged medium-sized. V usage is TRBV3-1 and J usage is TRBJ2-7; D not resolved. Trimming left V 5 bases short and J 4 bases short, with 6 bases between. CDR3 length equals 11 residues. CDR1 LGHDT and CDR2 YNNKEL come from the germline V gene (reference sequence). This CDR3 reads CASSSTYEQYF. The DNA for the CDR3 is TGTGCCAGCAGCTCAACGTACGAGCAGTACTTC.

The chain combines TRBV12-3 or TRBV12-4 with TRBJ1-5; maybe TRBD1 (5 bases). The V gene lost 2 bases and the J gene lost 2 bases, with 10 bases spanning the gap. The CDR3 contains 15 residues. CDR3 loop: CASSLRGWGNQPQHF. In DNA, the CDR3 is TGTGCCAGCAGTTTAAGGGGATGGGGCAATCAGCCCCAGCATTTT.

The chain couples TRBV7-8 to TRBJ2-4; the match to TRBD1 covers 9 bases. The DNA end is more similar to TRBJ2-7, so the J call may be wrong. Germline CDR1 reads SGHVS; CDR2 reads FQNEAQ. The length of the CDR3 is 15 residues. The CDR3 here is CASSPTGGGTYEQYF. The DNA of the CDR3 is TGTGCCAGCAGCCCGACAGGGGGGGGCACCTACGAGCAGTACTTC.

The V gene is TRBV27, the J gene TRBJ2-1; 9 bases line up with TRBD2. The CDR3 loop spans 15 amino acids. Germline V CDR1 and CDR2: MNHEY, SMNVEV (reference sequence). V shed 5 bases, J shed 10 bases, and the junction held 12 bases outside the gene matches. As DNA, the CDR3 is TGTGCCAGCAGTCCTATAGCGGGGGCCCCCTCGGAGCAGTTCTTC. It specifies CASSPIAGAPSEQFF.

This clonotype has a handful of counts. The chain links TRBV27 to TRBJ1-5; D unresolved. Germline CDR1 MNHEY, CDR2 SMNVEV (reference sequence). Deletions cut 6 bases from V and 2 bases from J, with 8 bases between. The CDR3 runs to 13 residues. In DNA form, the CDR3 reads TGTGCCAGCAGACCGCAGCGCAATCAGCCCCAGCATTTT. This encodes CASRPQRNQPQHF.

This clonotype showed up many times. V usage is TRBV7-2 and J usage is TRBJ2-3; TRBD2 might be the D (6 bases). V was pared by 5 bases and J by 0 bases, with 12 bases between. Germline V gives CDR1 SGHTA, CDR2 FQGNSA. The CDR3 has 15 residues. The CDR3 DNA is TGTGCCAGCAGCACGAGCGGGCTTAGCACAGATACGCAGTATTTT. Residues: CASSTSGLSTDTQYF.

This clonotype occurred many times. This chain links TRBV4-1 with TRBJ2-6; D unclear. V was trimmed by 3 bases and J by 0 bases, leaving 12 bases between them. The CDR3 runs to 17 residues. CDR1 MGHRA and CDR2 YSYEKL come from the germline V gene. The CDR3 DNA sequence: TGCGCCAGCAGCCAGGCCAGCCGAAGCTCTGGGGCCAACGTCCTGACTTTC. Encoded protein: CASSQASRSSGANVLTF.

This chain links TRBV4-3 with TRBJ2-1; no clear D gene. The J call is uncertain, as TRBJ2-7 better fits the DNA end. Per the germline V gene, CDR1 is LGHNA and CDR2 is YSLEER. This CDR3 has 14 residues. The CDR3 DNA sequence: TGCGCCAGCAGCCAAGTGAGCCAATACAATGAGCAGTACTTC. Its protein is CASSQVSQYNEQYF.

About this clonotype itself: Just one base apart from a much larger clone, this may be a read error. The chain uses TRBV28 and TRBJ2-7; D possibly uses TRBD1 or TRBD2 (6 bases each). This CDR3 comprises 15 residues. Trimming removed 5 bases from V and 5 bases from J, with 19 bases in between. Germline V gives CDR1 MDHEN, CDR2 SYDVKM. The CDR3 loop reads CASSPLGGPRDEQYF. For the CDR3, the DNA is TGTGCCAGCAGTCCCTTGGGGGGCCCTAGAGACGAGCAGTACTTC.

In the case of this clonotype: A much larger clone is a single base away; this may be a read error. The rearrangement links TRBV4-3 to TRBJ2-1; 10 bases are shared with TRBD2. This CDR3 has 14 amino acids. The V gene's germline CDR1 is LGHNA and CDR2 YSLEER. As DNA, the CDR3 is TGCGCCGGCAGTCTAGCGGGGGCCGACAATGAGCAGTTCTTC. Protein: CAGSLAGADNEQFF.

This clonotype was seen a few times. The chain couples TRBV2 to TRBJ2-3, with D hard to call. This CDR3 has 14 amino acids. V lost 10 bases and J 2 bases, leaving 16 bases between the germline ends. CDR1 and CDR2 from the germline V gene are SNHLY and FYNNEI. CDR3 sequence (DNA): TGTGCCACACTCAGAGATCCTAACACAGATACGCAGTATTTT. Its translation is CATLRDPNTDTQYF.